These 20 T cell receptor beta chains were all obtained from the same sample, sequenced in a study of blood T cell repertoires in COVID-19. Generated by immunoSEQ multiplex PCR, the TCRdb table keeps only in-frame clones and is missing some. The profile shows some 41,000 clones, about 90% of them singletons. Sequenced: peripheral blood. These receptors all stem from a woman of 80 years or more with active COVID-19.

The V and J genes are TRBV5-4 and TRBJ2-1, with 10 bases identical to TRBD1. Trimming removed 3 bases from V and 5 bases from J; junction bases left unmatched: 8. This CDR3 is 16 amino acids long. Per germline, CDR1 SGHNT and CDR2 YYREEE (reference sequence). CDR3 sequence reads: CASSSGTGAMDNEQFF. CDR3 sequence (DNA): TGTGCCAGCAGCTCCGGGACAGGGGCGATGGACAATGAGCAGTTCTTC. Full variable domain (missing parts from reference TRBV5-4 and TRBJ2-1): ETGVTQSPTHLIKTRGQQVTLRCSSQSGHNTVSWYQQALGQGPQFIFQYYREEENGRGNFPPRFSGLQFPNYSSELNVNALELDDSALYLCASSSGTGAMDNEQFFGPGTRLTVL.

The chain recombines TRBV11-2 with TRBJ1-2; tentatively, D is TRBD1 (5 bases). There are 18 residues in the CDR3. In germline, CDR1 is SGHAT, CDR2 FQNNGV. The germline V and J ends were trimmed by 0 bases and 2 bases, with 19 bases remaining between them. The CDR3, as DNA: TGTGCCAGCAGCTTAGATCGGCTTAGGGGCTCGGGCAACTATGGCTACACCTTC. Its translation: CASSLDRLRGSGNYGYTF. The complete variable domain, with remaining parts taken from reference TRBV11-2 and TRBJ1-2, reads EAGVAQSPRYKIIEKRQSVAFWCNPISGHATLYWYQQILGQGPKLLIQFQNNGVVDDSQLPKDRFSAERLKGVDSTLKIQPAKLEDSAVYLCASSLDRLRGSGNYGYTFGSGTRLTVV.

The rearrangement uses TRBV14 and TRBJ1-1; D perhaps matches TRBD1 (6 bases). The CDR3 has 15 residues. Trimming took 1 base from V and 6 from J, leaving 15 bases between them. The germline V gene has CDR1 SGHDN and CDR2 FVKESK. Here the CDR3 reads CASSQGGGRGPEAFF. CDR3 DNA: TGTGCCAGCAGCCAAGGAGGAGGCAGGGGCCCTGAAGCTTTCTTT.

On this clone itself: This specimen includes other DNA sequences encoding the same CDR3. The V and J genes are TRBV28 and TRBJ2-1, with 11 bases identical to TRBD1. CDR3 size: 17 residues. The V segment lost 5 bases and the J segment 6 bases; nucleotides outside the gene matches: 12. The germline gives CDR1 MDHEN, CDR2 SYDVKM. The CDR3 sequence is CASSPTGTGGPLNEQFF. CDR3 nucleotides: TGTGCCAGCAGTCCAACCGGGACAGGGGGACCCCTCAATGAGCAGTTCTTC.

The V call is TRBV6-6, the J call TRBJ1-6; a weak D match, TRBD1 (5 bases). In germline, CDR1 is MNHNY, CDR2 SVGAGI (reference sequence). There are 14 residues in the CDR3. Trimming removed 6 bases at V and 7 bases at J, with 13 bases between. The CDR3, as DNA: TGTGCCAGCAGCTCGTCGCGGGGCAATTCACCCCTCCACTTT. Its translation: CASSSSRGNSPLHF.

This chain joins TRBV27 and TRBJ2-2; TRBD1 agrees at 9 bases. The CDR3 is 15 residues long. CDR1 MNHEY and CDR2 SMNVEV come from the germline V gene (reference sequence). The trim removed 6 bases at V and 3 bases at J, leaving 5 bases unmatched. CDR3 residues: CASRTGGRYTGELFF. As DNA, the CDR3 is TGTGCCAGCAGGACAGGGGGGAGGTACACCGGGGAGCTGTTTTTT.

The CDR3 DNA reads TGTGCCAGCAGCAAAGGGGGGACAGGGGACCACGAGCAGTACTTC. It encodes CASSKGGTGDHEQYF. The chain carries TRBV21-1 and TRBJ2-7; the table names TRBD1, a call not compared with the DNA. TRBV21-1 is listed as a pseudogene. This CDR3 has 15 amino acids.

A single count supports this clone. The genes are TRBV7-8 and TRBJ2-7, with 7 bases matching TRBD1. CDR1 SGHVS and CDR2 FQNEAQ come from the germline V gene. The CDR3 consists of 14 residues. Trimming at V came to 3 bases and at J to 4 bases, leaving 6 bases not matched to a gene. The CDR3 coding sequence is TGTGCCAGCAGCTTGGGCCAGGGGGAGTACGAGCAGTACTTC. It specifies CASSLGQGEYEQYF.

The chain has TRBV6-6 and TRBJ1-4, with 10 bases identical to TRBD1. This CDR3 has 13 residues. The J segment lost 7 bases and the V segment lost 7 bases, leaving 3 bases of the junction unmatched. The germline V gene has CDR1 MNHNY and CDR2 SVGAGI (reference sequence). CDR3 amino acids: CASKDRGSEKLFF. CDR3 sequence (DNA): TGTGCCAGCAAGGACAGGGGGAGTGAAAAACTGTTTTTT.

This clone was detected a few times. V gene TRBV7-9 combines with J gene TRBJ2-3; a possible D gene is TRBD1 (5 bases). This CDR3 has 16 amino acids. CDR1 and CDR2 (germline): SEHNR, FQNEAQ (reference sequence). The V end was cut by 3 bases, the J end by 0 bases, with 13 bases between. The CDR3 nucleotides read TGTGCCAGCAGCTTCCTGCAGGGTTCTAGCACAGATACGCAGTATTTT. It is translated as CASSFLQGSSTDTQYF.

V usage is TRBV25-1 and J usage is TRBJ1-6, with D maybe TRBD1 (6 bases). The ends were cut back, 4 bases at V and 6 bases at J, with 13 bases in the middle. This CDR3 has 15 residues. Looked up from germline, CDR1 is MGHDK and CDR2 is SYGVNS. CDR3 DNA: TGTGCCAGCAGTGTAGGGACATCGGGTAATTCACCCCTCCACTTT. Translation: CASSVGTSGNSPLHF. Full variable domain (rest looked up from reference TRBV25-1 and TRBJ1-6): EADIYQTPRYLVIGTGKKITLECSQTMGHDKMYWYQQDPGMELHLIHYSYGVNSTEKGDLSSESTVSRIRTEHFPLTLESARPSHTSQYLCASSVGTSGNSPLHFGNGTRLTVT.

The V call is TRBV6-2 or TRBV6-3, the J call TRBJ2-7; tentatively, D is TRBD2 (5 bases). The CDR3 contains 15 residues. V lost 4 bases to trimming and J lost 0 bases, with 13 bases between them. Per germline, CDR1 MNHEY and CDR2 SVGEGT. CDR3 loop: CASSSTGGSSYEQYF. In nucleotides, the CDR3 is TGTGCCAGCAGTTCCACCGGTGGGAGCTCCTACGAGCAGTACTTC.

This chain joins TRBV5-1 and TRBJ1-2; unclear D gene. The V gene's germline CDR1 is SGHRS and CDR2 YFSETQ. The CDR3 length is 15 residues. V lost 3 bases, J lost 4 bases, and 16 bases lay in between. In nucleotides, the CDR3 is TGCGCCAGCAGCTCGGATGCGGGCAGCCCCTATGGCTACACCTTC. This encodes CASSSDAGSPYGYTF.

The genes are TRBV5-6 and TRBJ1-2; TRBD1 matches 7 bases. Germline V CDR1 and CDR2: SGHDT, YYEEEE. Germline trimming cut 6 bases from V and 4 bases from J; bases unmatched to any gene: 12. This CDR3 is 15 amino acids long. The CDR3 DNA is TGTGCCAGCATCTTCGGGGACAGCGTTACCTATGGCTACACCTTC. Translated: CASIFGDSVTYGYTF.

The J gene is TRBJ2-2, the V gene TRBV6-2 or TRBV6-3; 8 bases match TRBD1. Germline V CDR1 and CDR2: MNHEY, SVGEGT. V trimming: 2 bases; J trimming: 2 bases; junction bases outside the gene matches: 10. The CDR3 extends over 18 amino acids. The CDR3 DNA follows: TGTGCCAGCAGTTACCATTCCGCAGGGGGCGTTAACACCGGGGAGCTGTTTTTT. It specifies CASSYHSAGGVNTGELFF.

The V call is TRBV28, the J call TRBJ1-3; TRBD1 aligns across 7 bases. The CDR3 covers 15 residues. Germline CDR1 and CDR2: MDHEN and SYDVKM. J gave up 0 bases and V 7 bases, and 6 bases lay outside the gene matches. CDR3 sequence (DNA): TGTGCCAGCAACAAAGACAGGGTCTCTGGAAACACCATATATTTT. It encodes CASNKDRVSGNTIYF.

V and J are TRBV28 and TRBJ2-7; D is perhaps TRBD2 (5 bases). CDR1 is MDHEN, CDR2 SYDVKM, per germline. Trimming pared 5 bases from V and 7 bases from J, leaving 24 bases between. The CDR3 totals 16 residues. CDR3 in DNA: TGTGCCAGCAGTGCCCCCGGAGCGGCGGATAGTACGGAGCAGTACTTC. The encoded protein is CASSAPGAADSTEQYF.

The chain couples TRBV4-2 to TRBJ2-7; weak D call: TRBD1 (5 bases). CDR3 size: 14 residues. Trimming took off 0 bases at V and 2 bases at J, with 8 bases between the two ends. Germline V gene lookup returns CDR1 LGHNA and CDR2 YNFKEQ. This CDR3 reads CASSQEFRAYEQYF. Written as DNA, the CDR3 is TGTGCCAGCAGCCAAGAATTCAGGGCCTACGAGCAGTACTTC.

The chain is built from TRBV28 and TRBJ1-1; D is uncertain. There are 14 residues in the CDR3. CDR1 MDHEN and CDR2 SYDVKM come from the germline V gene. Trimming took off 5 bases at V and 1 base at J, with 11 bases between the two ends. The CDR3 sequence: CASSLPRQNTEAFF. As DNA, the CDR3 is TGTGCCAGCAGTCTCCCCCGACAGAACACTGAAGCTTTCTTT. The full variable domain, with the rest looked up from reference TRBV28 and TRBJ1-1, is DVKVTQSSRYLVKRTGEKVFLECVQDMDHENMFWYRQDPGLGLRLIYFSYDVKMKEKGDIPEGYSVSREKKERFSLILESASTNQTSMYLCASSLPRQNTEAFFGQGTRLTVV.

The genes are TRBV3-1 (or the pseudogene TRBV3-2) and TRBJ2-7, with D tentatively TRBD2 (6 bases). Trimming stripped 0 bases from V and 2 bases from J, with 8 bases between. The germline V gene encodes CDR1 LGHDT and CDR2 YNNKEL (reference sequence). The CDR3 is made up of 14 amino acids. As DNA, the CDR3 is TGTGCCAGCAGCCAAGATTGGGGGGCCTACGAGCAGTACTTC. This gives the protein CASSQDWGAYEQYF.